The next 11 T cell receptor beta chains were all read from a single sample in a study of glioma-infiltrating T cells. Using RNA template, CDR3s of TCR alpha and beta were amplified with iRepertoire arm-PCR. TCRdb re-called the multiplex PCR reads through MiXCR, storing one row per CDR3 protein. In the table there are more than 350,000 distinct CDR3 sequences, 35% to 45% of which are singletons. The sample consisted of glioma tissue, nonneoplastic brain tissue, or PBMCs (not recorded which). These receptors originate from a human donor with low-grade glioma or glioblastoma, undergoing nonglioma brain surgery, or in good health (not recorded which).

With regard to this clonotype: A read error may account for a junction end that differs from germline. The J gene is TRBJ2-7, the V gene TRBV28, with TRBD1 as a possible D gene (6 bases). CDR1 and CDR2 from the germline V gene are MDHEN and SYDVKM. The CDR3 covers 14 residues. CDR3 DNA: TGTACCAGCAGTTTACCGGGACACCTCTACGAGCAGTACTTC. Protein: CTSSLPGHLYEQYF.

This clonotype has just a few counts. The chain carries TRBV29-1 and TRBJ2-3; D gene unclear. Germline assignment: CDR1 SQVTM and CDR2 ANQGSEA. V gave up 6 bases and J gave up 2 bases, with 15 bases separating them. The CDR3 has 14 residues. The CDR3 nucleotides are TGCAGCGTCGAAAAGGGTGCGAACACAGATACGCAGTATTTT. Protein sequence: CSVEKGANTDTQYF.

As regards this clonotype: Since no conserved phenylalanine or tryptophan closes the CDR3, a read error is the likely cause. The chain joins TRBV6-2 or TRBV6-3 to TRBJ1-2; no clear D. V dropped 0 bases and J dropped 11 bases, with 10 bases sitting between them. Germline V gene sequence: CDR1 MNHEY, CDR2 SVGEGT. The CDR3 sequence is 12 residues long. The DNA of the CDR3 is TGTGCCAGCAGTTACTCGGGAAACGGATACACCTCC. Protein product: CASSYSGNGYTS.

This clonotype was detected only a few times. The chain links TRBV19 to TRBJ2-1, with 8 bases aligning to TRBD2. J was trimmed by 1 base and V by 1 base; bases with no gene match: 3. CDR1 is LNHDA and CDR2 is SQIVND in the germline V gene (reference sequence). The CDR3 extends over 16 amino acids. CDR3 loop: CASSIALAGSYNEQFF. The CDR3 DNA reads as TGTGCCAGTAGTATAGCCTTAGCGGGGTCCTACAATGAGCAGTTCTTC.

There are many counts of this clonotype. V and J are TRBV28 and TRBJ2-7, with 10 bases identical to TRBD2. This CDR3 is built from 15 residues. From germline, CDR1 is MDHEN and CDR2 SYDVKM. V was clipped by 2 bases and J by 4 bases; unmatched bases: 5. The CDR3 region has the DNA TGTGCCAGCAGTTTAGGGGGGACTAGCGCATACGAGCAGTACTTC. Translated, it gives CASSLGGTSAYEQYF.

This clonotype turned up a few times. The chain has TRBV20-1 and TRBJ2-3; unclear D gene. Germline V CDR1 and CDR2: DFQATT, SNEGSKA (reference sequence). Deletions cut 1 base from V and 1 base from J, with 15 bases between. The CDR3 has 16 residues. In DNA form, the CDR3 reads TGCAGTGCTAGAGTAAGGTTCCGGTTCGGCACAGATACGCAGTATTTT. As protein: CSARVRFRFGTDTQYF.

The rearrangement joins TRBV20-1 to TRBJ2-5; D could derive from TRBD1 or TRBD2 (7 bases each). The CDR3 has 14 residues. From germline, CDR1 is DFQATT and CDR2 SNEGSKA (reference sequence). DNA for the CDR3: TGCAGGGCTCCAGGGGGGGGGGGGCGAGAGACCCAGTACTTC. Protein: CRAPGGGGRETQYF.

This clonotype appeared many times. The chain joins TRBV4-1 to TRBJ2-7; possibly TRBD2 for D (6 bases). The V and J ends lost 3 bases and 1 base respectively, with 13 bases between them. Germline V lookup: CDR1 MGHRA, CDR2 YSYEKL. The CDR3 covers 15 residues. CDR3 DNA sequence: TGCGCCAGCAGCCAGCCGACTAGGGGTTCCTACGAGCAGTACTTC. Its translation is CASSQPTRGSYEQYF.

The sample holds many counts of this clonotype. The chain couples TRBV20-1 to TRBJ2-7; TRBD2 matches at 7 bases. Germline lookup yields CDR1 DFQATT and CDR2 SNEGSKA (reference sequence). The CDR3 sequence is 15 residues long. V trimming: 3 bases; J trimming: 6 bases; junction bases outside the gene matches: 14. As DNA, the CDR3 is TGCAGTGCTAGCTTGGCGGGAGAAGAGGTAGGCGAGCAGTACTTC. This sequence encodes CSASLAGEEVGEQYF.

The V gene is TRBV6-5, the J gene TRBJ2-5; the match to TRBD2 covers 12 bases. The V segment lost 0 bases and the J segment 6 bases; nucleotides outside the gene matches: 8. CDR1 MNHEY and CDR2 SVGAGI come from the germline V gene. The CDR3 is 17 amino acids. For the CDR3, the DNA is TGTGCCAGCAGTTACTCCGGACTAGCGGGAAACAAGAAGACCCAGTACTTC. As protein: CASSYSGLAGNKKTQYF.

Notes on this clonotype: This could be a read error, since a much larger clone is one nucleotide away. The genes are TRBV28 and TRBJ2-3; 11 bases are a match to TRBD2. V was pared by 6 bases and J by 2 bases, with 7 bases of the junction left unmatched. Germline-derived CDR1 and CDR2 are MDHEN and SYDVKM. The CDR3 is made up of 16 amino acids. The CDR3 region is CASSSGTSGITDTQYF. In nucleotides, the CDR3 is TGTGCCAGCAGCTCCGGGACTAGCGGCATCACAGATACGCAGTATTTT.